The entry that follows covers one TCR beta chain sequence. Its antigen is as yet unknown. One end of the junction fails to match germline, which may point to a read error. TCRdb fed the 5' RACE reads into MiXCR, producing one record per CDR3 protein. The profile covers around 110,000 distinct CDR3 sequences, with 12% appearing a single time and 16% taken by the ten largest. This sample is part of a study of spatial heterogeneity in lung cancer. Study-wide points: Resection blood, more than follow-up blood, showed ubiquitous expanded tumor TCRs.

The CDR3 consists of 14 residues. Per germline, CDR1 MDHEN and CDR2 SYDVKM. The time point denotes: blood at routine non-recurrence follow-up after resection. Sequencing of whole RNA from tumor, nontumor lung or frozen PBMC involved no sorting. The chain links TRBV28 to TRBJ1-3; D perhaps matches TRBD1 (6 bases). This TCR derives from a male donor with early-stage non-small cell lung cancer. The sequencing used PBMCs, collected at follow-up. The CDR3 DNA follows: TGTGCCAGCAGTTTATCCCACAGGACGGGGGCTCTCAGCTTT. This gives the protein CASSLSHRTGALSF.